The entry below describes one T cell receptor (beta chain). These data are taken from a study of shared clonotypes between healthy human individuals. The study used approximately 92 million PBMCs per unsorted sample for genomic DNA. The assay was carried out at the deep level. Ten immunoSEQ deep assay plates were used by the authors to sequence unsorted PBMC DNA. Authors' data handling: ImmunoSEQ junction-only sequences lacked quality scores, so their filtering differed. Measured with immunoSEQ multiplex PCR; TCRdb has only the in-frame clones, and not every one. That table furnishes V, J and clone size, whereas the DNA furnished D and trimming. The table has about 470,000 clones, around 79% seen once. Trimming removed 6 bases from V and 4 bases from J, with 15 bases in between. Germline CDR1 is SNHLY and CDR2 is FYNNEI. The CDR3 contains 14 residues.

Sample: PBMCs. The chain employs TRBV2 and TRBJ1-2; a weak D match, TRBD1 (5 bases). This sequence was found in a woman aged 40 to 49 in good health. Some clones in this sample may be carry-over from other donors' samples. The CDR3 nucleotides are TGTGCCAGCAGAGGGCAGGGTTGGATCTATGGCTACACCTTC. Translation: CASRGQGWIYGYTF. Combining the CDR3 with reference TRBV2 and TRBJ1-2 gives the whole variable domain EPEVTQTPSHQVTQMGQEVILRCVPISNHLYFYWYRQILGQKVEFLVSFYNNEISEKSEIFDDQFSVERPDGSNFTLKIRSTKLEDSAMYFCASRGQGWIYGYTFGSGTRLTVV.